This paragraph covers one T cell receptor beta chain sequence. The CDR3 spans 16 residues. The ends lost 5 bases at V and 3 bases at J; junction bases unmatched: 11. CDR1 is SGHRS, CDR2 YFSETQ, per germline. This sample was included in a study of blood T cell repertoires in COVID-19. Measured with immunoSEQ multiplex PCR; TCRdb has only the in-frame clones, and not every one. The sample consists of some 80,000 clones, approximately 80% of them appearing once. V gene TRBV5-1 combines with J gene TRBJ2-5; TRBD1 aligns across 9 bases. The source of this sequence is a woman aged 70-85 years with acute or convalescent COVID-19. Sequenced material: peripheral blood. CDR3 sequence: CASSSPGQGFKETQYF. The CDR3 DNA sequence: TGCGCCAGCAGTTCGCCGGGACAGGGCTTCAAAGAGACCCAGTACTTC.